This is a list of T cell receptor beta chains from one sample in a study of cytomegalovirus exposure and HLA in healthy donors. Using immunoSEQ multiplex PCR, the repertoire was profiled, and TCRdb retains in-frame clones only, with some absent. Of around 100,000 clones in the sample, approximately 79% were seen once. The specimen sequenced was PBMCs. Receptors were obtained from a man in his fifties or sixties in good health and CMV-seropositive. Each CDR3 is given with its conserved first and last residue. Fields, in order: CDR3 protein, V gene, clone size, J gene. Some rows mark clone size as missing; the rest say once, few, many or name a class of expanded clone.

CDR3: CASSGTSGSRNEQYF
V: TRBV28
size: -
J: TRBJ2-7

CDR3: CASRTGLSNEKLFF
V: TRBV6-5
size: -
J: TRBJ1-4

CDR3: CASSLVRLADTDTQYF
V: TRBV5-1
size: -
J: TRBJ2-3

CDR3: CASTDGTSWRETQYF
V: TRBV5-8
size: few
J: TRBJ2-5

CDR3: CASSQDGTGGGKNIQYF
V: TRBV4-1
size: few
J: TRBJ2-4

CDR3: CASMGAGGREQPQHF
V: TRBV19
size: -
J: TRBJ1-5

CDR3: CASSRDIFNYGYTF
V: TRBV27
size: -
J: TRBJ1-2

CDR3: CASSSRPGTGDSPLHF
V: TRBV9
size: -
J: TRBJ1-6

CDR3: CASSIPPTGGGQPQHF
V: TRBV19
size: -
J: TRBJ1-5

CDR3: CASSERGPYEQYF
V: TRBV6-1
size: -
J: TRBJ2-7

CDR3: CASNSPGTVSNEQFF
V: TRBV28
size: -
J: TRBJ2-1

CDR3: CASSGGTVYGYTF
V: TRBV5-1
size: -
J: TRBJ1-2

CDR3: CASSVDLIGEQFF
V: TRBV9
size: -
J: TRBJ2-1

CDR3: CASSLSAGGESVQFF
V: TRBV5-1
size: -
J: TRBJ2-1

CDR3: CASSPGTSGSGVKNIQYF
V: TRBV7-2
size: few
J: TRBJ2-4

CDR3: CASSPLAGKETQYF
V: TRBV27
size: once
J: TRBJ2-5

CDR3: CASSWDSPGELFF
V: TRBV2
size: -
J: TRBJ2-2

CDR3: CASSIGAQPQHF
V: TRBV19
size: few
J: TRBJ1-5

CDR3: CASSVDLMNEQFF
V: TRBV9
size: -
J: TRBJ2-1

CDR3: CASSPGLANEQFF
V: TRBV6-5
size: -
J: TRBJ2-1

CDR3: CASSYFGGSVAETQYF
V: TRBV14
size: -
J: TRBJ2-5

CDR3: CASSRNNRKGTEAFF
V: TRBV7-9
size: -
J: TRBJ1-1

CDR3: CATQDRDYGYTF
V: TRBV6-1
size: -
J: TRBJ1-2

CDR3: CASSDWGIETQYF
V: TRBV25-1
size: -
J: TRBJ2-5

CDR3: CASSLAWGEGEFF
V: TRBV5-6
size: -
J: TRBJ2-1

CDR3: CASSPPGQGSEKLFF
V: TRBV7-8
size: -
J: TRBJ1-4

CDR3: CAISDPSGTSTYNEQFF
V: TRBV10-3
size: -
J: TRBJ2-1

CDR3: CASSPRDRGSNQPQHF
V: TRBV7-8
size: -
J: TRBJ1-5